This entry lists 32 T cell receptor beta chains sequenced from one sample in a study of T-cell memory formation after mild COVID-19. TCRdb fed the 5' RACE reads into MiXCR, producing one record per CDR3 protein. The repertoire consists of 470,000 or so distinct CDR3 sequences, with about 23% occurring once and the leading ten covering around 12%. The sequencing sample was made of PBMCs or a T cell subset sorted from them (not recorded which). The receptors originated from an adult woman who had mild COVID-19 (a few samples of this study predate the infection). Cell type and time point are not known.

The chain combines TRBV7-8 with TRBJ2-2; 7 positions match TRBD2. The CDR3 spans 17 residues. Germline V gene sequence: CDR1 SGHVS, CDR2 FQNEAQ. The junction had 6 bases not matched to a gene; V was cut back by 2 bases and J by 0 bases. The CDR3 sequence is CASSLMSAGANTGELFF. CDR3 nucleotide sequence: TGTGCCAGCAGCTTAATGTCTGCGGGGGCGAACACCGGGGAGCTGTTTTTT. The full variable domain, completed using reference TRBV7-8 and TRBJ2-2, is GAGVSQSPRYKVAKRGQDVALRCDPISGHVSLFWYQQALGQGPEFLTYFQNEAQLDKSGLPSDRFFAERPEGSVSTLKIQRTQQEDSAVYLCASSLMSAGANTGELFFGEGSRLTVL.

This chain links TRBV5-1 with TRBJ2-4; 7 bases map to TRBD1. J was trimmed by 5 bases and V by 7 bases; bases with no gene match: 12. Germline V lookup: CDR1 SGHRS, CDR2 YFSETQ. The CDR3 extends over 15 amino acids. CDR3 residues: CASRKLDRDENIQYF. CDR3 nucleotides: TGCGCCAGCCGTAAACTCGACAGGGACGAAAACATTCAGTACTTC.

This clonotype was recorded only once. The V and J genes are TRBV5-1 and TRBJ2-3; perhaps TRBD2 as D (6 bases). V shed 0 bases and J shed 2 bases, with 16 bases lying between them. CDR3 length: 17 residues. The V gene's germline CDR1 is SGHRS and CDR2 YFSETQ. CDR3 amino acids: CASSLEGLISITDTQYF. The CDR3 region has the DNA TGCGCCAGCAGCTTGGAGGGACTTATCTCGATCACAGATACGCAGTATTTT.

Concerning this clonotype: An end of the junction does not agree with germline; a read error may underlie this. The chain joins TRBV7-7 to TRBJ2-3; a weak D match, TRBD2 (6 bases). The germline gives CDR1 SSHAT, CDR2 FNYEAQ (reference sequence). The CDR3 covers 13 residues. This CDR3 is CASSLGTFDTQYF. CDR3 sequence (DNA): TGTGCTAGCAGCCTTGGGACTTTTGATACGCAGTATTTT.

This chain uses TRBV5-1 with TRBJ2-5, with a tentative D call TRBD1 (6 bases). V was cut by 5 bases and J by 2 bases, with 16 bases left in between. Germline V gives CDR1 SGHRS, CDR2 YFSETQ. The CDR3 contains 15 residues. CDR3 residues: CASRFRGHFQETQYF. The CDR3 DNA sequence: TGCGCCAGCAGGTTCCGGGGACACTTTCAAGAGACCCAGTACTTC.

The CDR3 protein is CASRYRGSTDTQYF. The DNA of the CDR3 is TGTGCCAGCAGGTACAGGGGAAGCACAGATACGCAGTATTTT. V is TRBV3-1 and J is TRBJ2-3; TRBD1 aligns across 7 bases. CDR1 is LGHDT, CDR2 YNNKEL, per germline (reference sequence). With 6 bases clipped from V and 0 bases from J, the junction kept 3 bases outside the gene matches. The CDR3 is 14 residues long.

The sample holds a few counts of this clonotype. This sequence joins TRBV20-1 and TRBJ2-1, with 12 positions matching TRBD2. The CDR3 consists of 17 residues. With 1 base clipped from V and 6 bases from J, the junction kept 10 bases outside the gene matches. CDR1 is DFQATT and CDR2 is SNEGSKA in the germline V gene (reference sequence). CDR3 amino acids: CSARVTFLAGGRNEQFF. The CDR3 nucleotides read TGCAGTGCTAGAGTTACCTTTCTAGCGGGGGGGCGCAATGAGCAGTTCTTC.

This rearrangement joins TRBV3-1 to TRBJ1-3, with D tentatively TRBD1 (6 bases). Germline CDR1 reads LGHDT; CDR2 reads YNNKEL (reference sequence). Trimming cost V 4 bases and J 0 bases, with 13 bases left between them. This CDR3 is built from 16 residues. The CDR3 protein is CASSLRTAYSGNTIYF. In DNA form, the CDR3 reads TGTGCCAGCAGCCTCCGGACAGCTTACTCTGGAAACACCATATATTTT.

This clonotype was detected many times. The genes are TRBV12-3 or TRBV12-4 and TRBJ1-6; D is ambiguous. Trimming pared 7 bases from V and 9 bases from J, leaving 13 bases between. The CDR3 has 13 amino acids. The CDR3 reads CASIEGAGSPLHF. CDR3 bases: TGTGCCAGCATCGAGGGAGCAGGTTCACCCCTCCACTTT.

This clonotype has only a few counts. The J gene is TRBJ1-5, the V gene TRBV4-2; 7 nucleotides agree with TRBD1. The junction had 10 bases not matched to a gene; V was cut back by 1 base and J by 7 bases. The germline V gene encodes CDR1 LGHNA and CDR2 YNFKEQ. The CDR3 sequence is 16 residues long. As DNA, the CDR3 is TGTGCCAGCAGCCAAGCCGCGACAGGGAGCGGGCAGCCCCAGCATTTT. This translates into CASSQAATGSGQPQHF.

The chain is built from TRBV5-1 and TRBJ2-3; TRBD2 agrees at 8 bases. In germline, CDR1 is SGHRS, CDR2 YFSETQ. V lost 3 bases, J lost 0 bases, and 12 bases stayed unmatched. The CDR3 consists of 18 residues. The DNA for the CDR3 is TGCGCCAGCAGCTCACCACCACTAGCGGAGGAAAGCACAGATACGCAGTATTTT. It encodes CASSSPPLAEESTDTQYF. Supplemented by reference TRBV5-1 and TRBJ2-3, the full variable domain reads KAGVTQTPRYLIKTRGQQVTLSCSPISGHRSVSWYQQTPGQGLQFLFEYFSETQRNKGNFPGRFSGRQFSNSRSEMNVSTLELGDSALYLCASSSPPLAEESTDTQYFGPGTRLTVL.

This clonotype was counted many times. V and J are TRBV5-1 and TRBJ1-4, with D hard to call. The V and J ends lost 0 bases and 0 bases respectively, with 3 bases between them. Germline CDR1 is SGHRS and CDR2 is YFSETQ. There are 14 residues in the CDR3. The DNA of the CDR3 is TGCGCCAGCAGCTTGGGGGCAACTAATGAAAAACTGTTTTTT. It encodes CASSLGATNEKLFF.

This clonotype came up a few times. J is TRBJ1-1 and V is TRBV24-1; 9 bases align to TRBD1. The CDR3 has 18 residues. The germline gives CDR1 KGHDR, CDR2 SFDVKD. With V trimmed by 4 bases and J by 1 base, 12 bases remained unmatched. CDR3 amino acids: CATSESPGQGLGNTEAFF. CDR3 bases: TGTGCCACCAGTGAATCCCCGGGACAGGGCTTGGGGAACACTGAAGCTTTCTTT.

At least ten counts were recorded for this clonotype. This rearrangement joins TRBV3-1 to TRBJ1-2; D gene ambiguous. The length of the CDR3 is 13 residues. Looked up from germline, CDR1 is LGHDT and CDR2 is YNNKEL (reference sequence). V gave up 0 bases and J gave up 6 bases, with 8 bases separating them. This CDR3 reads CASSQDLVDGYTF. The CDR3 DNA is TGTGCCAGCAGCCAAGATCTAGTGGATGGCTACACCTTC.

The chain employs TRBV20-1 and TRBJ1-2; possibly TRBD1 for D (6 bases). Deletions cut 6 bases from V and 5 bases from J, with 22 bases between. CDR1 and CDR2 (germline): DFQATT, SNEGSKA (reference sequence). This CDR3 is built from 15 residues. CDR3 DNA: TGCAGTGCAACCGGGGACACAGAGGGGAAATATGGCTACACCTTC. This gives the protein CSATGDTEGKYGYTF.

V is TRBV12-3 or TRBV12-4 and J is TRBJ1-5; 7 positions match TRBD1. The CDR3 runs to 14 residues. V shed 6 bases, J shed 4 bases, and the junction held 6 bases outside the gene matches. DNA of the CDR3: TGTGCCAGCAGCCCGACAGGGCGGAATCAGCCCCAGCATTTT. Translating it yields CASSPTGRNQPQHF.

J is TRBJ2-7 and V is TRBV2; D is uncertain. Trimming removed 3 bases from V and 3 bases from J, with 15 bases in between. Germline lookup yields CDR1 SNHLY and CDR2 FYNNEI. The CDR3 is 15 amino acids. CDR3 region: CASSDERTTIYEQYF. In DNA form, the CDR3 reads TGTGCCAGCAGTGACGAGCGAACTACAATCTACGAGCAGTACTTC.

This clonotype was seen a handful of times. This chain connects TRBV12-3 or TRBV12-4 to TRBJ2-7; D unclear. This CDR3 spans 12 amino acids. Trimming cost V 6 bases and J 4 bases, with 10 bases left between them. Here the CDR3 reads CASRPGSYEQYF. The CDR3 nucleotides read TGTGCCAGCAGGCCCGGATCTTACGAGCAGTACTTC.

In this sample, this clonotype turned up a few times. V usage is TRBV3-1 and J usage is TRBJ1-2; no definite D call. The germline V and J ends were trimmed by 0 bases and 9 bases, with 14 bases remaining between them. Germline CDR1 is LGHDT and CDR2 is YNNKEL (reference sequence). CDR3 size: 14 residues. The CDR3 DNA reads TGTGCCAGCAGCCAAGACTCGATAACGTACAGCTACACCTTC. It specifies CASSQDSITYSYTF.

The V and J genes are TRBV9 and TRBJ2-7; a possible D gene is TRBD1 (6 bases). Trimming took 2 bases from V and 3 from J, leaving 15 bases between them. The CDR3 has 15 residues. Germline V gene sequence: CDR1 SGDLS, CDR2 YYNGEE. CDR3 in amino acids: CASSVSGDTIYEQYF. Here the CDR3 DNA reads TGTGCCAGCAGCGTGTCCGGGGACACCATCTACGAGCAGTACTTC.

This clonotype was observed at least ten times. The chain employs TRBV9 and TRBJ2-5; TRBD1 matches at 11 bases. Unmatched junction bases numbered 8, after V lost 0 bases and J lost 4 bases. The length of the CDR3 is 17 residues. In germline, CDR1 is SGDLS, CDR2 YYNGEE. Here the CDR3 reads CASSVVPTGQGAETQYF. The DNA for the CDR3 is TGTGCCAGCAGCGTAGTCCCAACAGGACAGGGGGCAGAGACCCAGTACTTC.

The CDR3 DNA sequence: TGTGCCAGCAGCTTACACGGACTAACCCCTAGCACAGATACGCAGTATTTT. This gives the protein CASSLHGLTPSTDTQYF. The chain links TRBV7-9 to TRBJ2-3; D possibly corresponds to TRBD2 (6 bases). The germline V gene encodes CDR1 SEHNR and CDR2 FQNEAQ (reference sequence). The CDR3 runs 17 residues. Trimming took off 2 bases at V and 0 bases at J, with 15 bases between the two ends.

The rearrangement joins TRBV4-2 to TRBJ2-2, with 7 nucleotides matching TRBD2. This CDR3 contains 17 residues. The V gene end was trimmed by 5 bases and the J gene end by 7 bases; junction bases not matched to a gene: 16. Germline CDR1 reads LGHNA; CDR2 reads YNFKEQ. This CDR3 is CASSGLWAGDAGGELFF. In DNA form, the CDR3 reads TGTGCCAGCAGCGGCCTTTGGGCGGGAGATGCGGGCGGGGAGCTGTTTTTT.

This chain uses TRBV5-5 with TRBJ2-7; D possibly uses TRBD1 or TRBD2 (7 bases each). CDR1 is SGHKS, CDR2 YYEKEE, per germline (reference sequence). Trimming removed 0 bases from V and 0 bases from J, with 13 bases in between. The CDR3 length is 16 residues. The DNA of the CDR3 is TGTGCCAGCAGCTTGGAGCGGGGACAGAGCTCCTACGAGCAGTACTTC. Protein sequence: CASSLERGQSSYEQYF.

This clonotype has just a few counts. This chain joins TRBV4-2 and TRBJ2-3, with 15 positions matching TRBD2. Looked up from germline, CDR1 is LGHNA and CDR2 is YNFKEQ. The CDR3 spans 20 residues. Losses at the gene ends were 4 bases for V and 2 bases for J; bases not matched to a gene: 13. The CDR3 loop is CASSPWTSGGAILHTDTQYF. The CDR3 nucleotides are TGTGCCAGCAGCCCCTGGACTAGCGGGGGGGCGATCCTCCACACAGATACGCAGTATTTT.

This clonotype was observed a handful of times. The rearrangement links TRBV5-1 to TRBJ1-1; no reliable D call. Trimming shortened V by 2 bases and J by 9 bases, and 8 bases separated the two germline ends. CDR1 is SGHRS, CDR2 YFSETQ, per germline. CDR3 length equals 11 residues. The CDR3 loop reads CASSFGNQAFF. CDR3 DNA: TGCGCCAGCAGCTTTGGGAACCAAGCTTTCTTT.

The chain employs TRBV7-3 and TRBJ2-3; the D gene is possibly TRBD2 (5 bases). V lost 5 bases, J lost 3 bases, and 15 bases lay in between. Germline loops: CDR1 SGHTA, CDR2 FQGTGA. There are 15 residues in the CDR3. The DNA for the CDR3 is TGTGCCAGCAGCCCCGGGATAGAGGGAACAGATACGCAGTATTTT. It yields the protein CASSPGIEGTDTQYF.

The chain couples TRBV12-3 or TRBV12-4 to TRBJ1-4; 7 nucleotides agree with TRBD1. V lost 10 bases, J lost 4 bases, and 6 bases stayed unmatched. The CDR3 contains 13 residues. In DNA, the CDR3 is TGTGCCATCCAGGACAGGAATAATGAAAAACTGTTTTTT. Translating gives CAIQDRNNEKLFF.

The CDR3 DNA follows: TGTGCCAGCAGCCAGGTTAGCGGGACAGATACGCAGTATTTT. It codes for CASSQVSGTDTQYF. The chain employs TRBV3-1 and TRBJ2-3, with 7 nucleotides matching TRBD2. This CDR3 is built from 14 residues. Looked up from germline, CDR1 is LGHDT and CDR2 is YNNKEL (reference sequence). V was pared by 3 bases and J by 3 bases, with 3 bases of the junction left unmatched.

This rearrangement joins TRBV6-1 to TRBJ2-7; D gene unclear. Germline V gene sequence: CDR1 MNHNS, CDR2 SASEGT. Trimming took off 2 bases at V and 0 bases at J, with 5 bases between the two ends. The CDR3 is 13 amino acids. This CDR3 reads CASSEYSSYEQYF. In DNA form, the CDR3 reads TGTGCCAGCAGTGAATACAGCTCCTACGAGCAGTACTTC.

V and J are TRBV7-9 and TRBJ2-1; the D is unclear. The V end was cut by 1 base, the J end by 3 bases, with 4 bases between. Germline V lookup: CDR1 SEHNR, CDR2 FQNEAQ (reference sequence). This CDR3 is 13 amino acids long. CDR3: CASSLEDYNEQFF. DNA for the CDR3: TGTGCCAGCAGCTTAGAGGACTACAATGAGCAGTTCTTC.

This clonotype was seen a handful of times. This chain uses TRBV12-3 or TRBV12-4 with TRBJ2-7; D perhaps matches TRBD1 (6 bases). The V end lost 6 bases, the J end lost 2 bases, and 11 bases lay between the germline ends. This CDR3 has 13 amino acids. In DNA, the CDR3 is TGTGCCAGCAGAAGGGACACCACCTACGAGCAGTACTTC. Its protein product is CASRRDTTYEQYF.